This T cell receptor (beta chain) originates from a study of cytomegalovirus exposure and HLA in healthy donors. The PCR was carried out with 60 Vbeta primers and 13 Jbeta primers. Sequenced by immunoSEQ multiplex PCR; TCRdb stores in-frame clones only, minus some. The repertoire holds approximately 200,000 clones, with 78% as singletons. The CDR3 extends over 14 amino acids. The germline V gene encodes CDR1 SGHTA and CDR2 FQGNSA. Trimming stripped 0 bases from V and 2 bases from J, with 6 bases between. Study results and limitations: The study put about 180 TCR beta chains on its list as cytomegalovirus-associated. Reports state that TCR beta sequences accurately predicted most subjects' HLA-A and HLA-B alleles.

For this clone: The antigen is not known.

Material for sequencing was PBMCs. The rearrangement links TRBV7-2 to TRBJ2-3, with D possibly TRBD2 on 5 matching bases. The clonotype originates from a woman aged 25 to 39 in good health and CMV-seropositive. CDR3 in DNA: TGTGCCAGCAGCTTAGCGGGAGCCACAGATACGCAGTATTTT. It yields the protein CASSLAGATDTQYF. Based on the CDR3 plus reference TRBV7-2 and TRBJ2-3, the full variable domain is GAGVSQSPSNKVTEKGKDVELRCDPISGHTALYWYRQSLGQGLEFLIYFQGNSAPDKSGLPSDRFSAERTGGSVSTLTIQRTQQEDSAVYLCASSLAGATDTQYFGPGTRLTVL.